This T cell receptor beta chain was sequenced in a study of CD8+ T cells in alopecia areata. The treatment is: oral pan-JAK inhibitor, 5-10 mg twice daily. Following extraction, RNA underwent reverse transcription to cDNA, which served as the sequencing template. The protocol was immunoSEQ multiplex PCR, while the TCRdb copy is restricted to in-frame clones and leaves out a portion. The data hold 270,000 or so clones, with 58% observed a single time. This sequence originates from a human donor with alopecia areata. Material: CD4+ T cells sorted from blood, obtained at week 24, from a patient treated with tofacitinib.

The CDR3 spells CASMMTGLNQPQHF. The CDR3 nucleotides read TGTGCCAGCATGATGACAGGCCTAAATCAGCCCCAGCATTTT. The J gene is TRBJ1-5, the V gene TRBV6-1, with TRBD1 as a possible D gene (6 bases). V was cut by 7 bases and J by 4 bases, with 14 bases left in between. The CDR3 totals 14 residues. Looked up from germline, CDR1 is MNHNS and CDR2 is SASEGT.